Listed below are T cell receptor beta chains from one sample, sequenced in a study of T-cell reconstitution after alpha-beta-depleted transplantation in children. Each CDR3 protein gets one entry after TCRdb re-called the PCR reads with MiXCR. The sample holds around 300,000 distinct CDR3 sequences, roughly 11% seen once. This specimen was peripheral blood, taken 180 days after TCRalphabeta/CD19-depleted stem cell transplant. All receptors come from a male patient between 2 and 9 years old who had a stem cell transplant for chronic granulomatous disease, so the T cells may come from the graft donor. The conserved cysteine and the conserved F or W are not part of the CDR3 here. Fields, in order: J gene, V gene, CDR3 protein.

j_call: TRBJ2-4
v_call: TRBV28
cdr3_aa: ASRGASAGDSIQY

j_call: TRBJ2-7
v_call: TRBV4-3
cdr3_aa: ASSPSGALVGGEQY

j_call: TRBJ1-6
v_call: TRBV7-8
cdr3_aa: ASSGAGVSSYNSPLH

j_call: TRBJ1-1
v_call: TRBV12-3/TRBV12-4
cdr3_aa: ASSLSSGTVEAF

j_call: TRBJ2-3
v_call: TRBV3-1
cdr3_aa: ASSQDWGGIRNTQY

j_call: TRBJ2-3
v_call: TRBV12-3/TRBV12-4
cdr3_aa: ASSPDRDRTDTQY

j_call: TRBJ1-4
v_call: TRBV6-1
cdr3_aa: ASRADRTGGEKLF

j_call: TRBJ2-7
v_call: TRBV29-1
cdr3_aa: SVVDPRNSYEQY

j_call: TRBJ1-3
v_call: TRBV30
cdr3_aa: ACAGPGNTIY

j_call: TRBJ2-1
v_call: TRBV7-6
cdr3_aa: ASGGDLNEQF

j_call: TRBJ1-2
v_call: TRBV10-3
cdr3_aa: AISARVLSYGYT

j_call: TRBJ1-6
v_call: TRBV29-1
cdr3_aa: SVADRPNSPLH

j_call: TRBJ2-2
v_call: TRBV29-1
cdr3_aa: SGGRTTGELF

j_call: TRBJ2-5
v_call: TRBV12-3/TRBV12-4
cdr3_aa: ASSLAMLAVQETQY

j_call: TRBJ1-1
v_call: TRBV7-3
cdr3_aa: ASSLSRETTEAF

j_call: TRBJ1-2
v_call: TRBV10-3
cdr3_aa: AISESGRHDGYGYT

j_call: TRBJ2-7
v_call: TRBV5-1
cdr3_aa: ASSPDSPGDEQY

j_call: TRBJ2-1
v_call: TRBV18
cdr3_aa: ASSPRRDRAYNEQF

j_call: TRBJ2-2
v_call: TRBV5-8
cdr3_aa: ASTPDTYTGELF

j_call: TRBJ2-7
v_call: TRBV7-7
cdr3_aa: AAKGQGSYEQY

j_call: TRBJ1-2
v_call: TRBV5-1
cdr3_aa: ASSFPGQGSYGYT

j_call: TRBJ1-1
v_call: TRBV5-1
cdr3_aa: ASSLDGQGNTEAF

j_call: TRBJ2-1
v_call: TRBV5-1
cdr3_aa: ASSRPEATPYGEQF

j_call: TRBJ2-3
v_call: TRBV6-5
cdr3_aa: ASSYLQAPNTQY

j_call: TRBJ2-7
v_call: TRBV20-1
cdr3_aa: SAQDRGQGIYEQY

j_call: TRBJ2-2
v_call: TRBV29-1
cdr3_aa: SVGQVNTGELF

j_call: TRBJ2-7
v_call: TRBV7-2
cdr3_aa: ASSLSSRADYEQY

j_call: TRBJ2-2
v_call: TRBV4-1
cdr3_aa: ASSQESQIYTGELF

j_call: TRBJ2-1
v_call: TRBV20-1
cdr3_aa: SARGSWGNEQF

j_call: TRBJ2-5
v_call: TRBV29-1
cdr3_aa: SAYSRGARVQETQY

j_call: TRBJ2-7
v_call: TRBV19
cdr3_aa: ASSIPPYEQY

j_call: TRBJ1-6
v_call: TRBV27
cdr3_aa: ASSLGRGSPLH

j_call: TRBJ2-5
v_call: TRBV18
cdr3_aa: ASSEGLQETQY